Shown below are 25 T cell receptor beta chains from a single sample sequenced in a study of Ad26.COV2.S vaccination and SARS-CoV-2 variants. Treatment defined: 15 to 20 received Ad26.COV2.S at low or high dose, single or two shots; roughly five received placebo; per-sample allocation not given. Collection of the samples took place on day 63 after the first injection of vaccine or placebo. Measured with immunoSEQ multiplex PCR; TCRdb has only the in-frame clones, and not every one. Here the sample spans a few hundred thousand clones, about 92% being singletons. The source was peripheral blood, collected in a trial of Ad26.COV2.S vaccine versus placebo. These receptors originate from a person aged 18 to 65 who received the Ad26.COV2.S COVID-19 vaccine or a placebo.

The chain uses TRBV11-1 and TRBJ1-6; D is undetermined. CDR1 is SGHAT and CDR2 is FQDESV in the germline V gene (reference sequence). The germline V and J ends were trimmed by 3 bases and 7 bases, with 4 bases remaining between them. The CDR3 covers 12 residues. The CDR3 region is CASSFGNSPLHF. The CDR3, as DNA: TGTGCCAGCAGCTTCGGGAATTCACCCCTCCACTTT.

This rearrangement joins TRBV28 to TRBJ1-5; D remains unclear. Per the germline V gene, CDR1 is MDHEN and CDR2 is SYDVKM. Trimming removed 3 bases from V and 3 bases from J, with 9 bases in between. The length of the CDR3 is 14 residues. The CDR3 loop reads CASSLGGINQPQHF. Written as DNA, the CDR3 is TGTGCCAGCAGTTTGGGAGGGATCAATCAGCCCCAGCATTTT.

The chain carries TRBV6-4 and TRBJ1-6; possible D gene TRBD1, 5 bases. Germline-derived CDR1 and CDR2 are MRHNA and SNTAGT. Trimming left V 6 bases short and J 5 bases short, with 11 bases between. This CDR3 is 14 amino acids long. The CDR3 protein is CASSLDRDNSPLHF. CDR3 nucleotide sequence: TGTGCCAGCAGCCTAGACAGAGATAATTCACCCCTCCACTTT.

CDR3 amino acids: CASRDRQGVSTDTQYF. For the CDR3, the DNA is TGTGCCAGCAGAGATAGACAGGGTGTAAGCACAGATACGCAGTATTTT. The chain is built from TRBV28 and TRBJ2-3, with 7 bases matching TRBD1. Germline assignment: CDR1 MDHEN and CDR2 SYDVKM. The CDR3 totals 16 residues. Trimming cost V 6 bases and J 0 bases; bases outside gene matches: 9.

The genes are TRBV20-1 and TRBJ1-2, with D unresolved. This CDR3 has 11 amino acids. CDR1 and CDR2 (germline): DFQATT, SNEGSKA (reference sequence). V was clipped by 7 bases and J by 4 bases, with 10 bases between them. The DNA for the CDR3 is TGCAGTGACCATGCCAGCTATGGCTACACCTTC. Translated, it gives CSDHASYGYTF.

In this sample, this clone turned up a few times. The V gene is TRBV7-2, the J gene TRBJ1-5; 10 bases fit TRBD1. Germline assignment: CDR1 SGHTA and CDR2 FQGNSA. This CDR3 has 13 amino acids. J was trimmed by 6 bases and V by 8 bases; bases with no gene match: 4. The CDR3 nucleotides are TGTGCCAGCGCCGGGACAGGGGCTCAGCCCCAGCATTTT. The encoded protein is CASAGTGAQPQHF.

The genes are TRBV19 and TRBJ1-5, with D possibly matching TRBD1 (5 bases). The CDR3 has 17 residues. The V end was cut by 3 bases, the J end by 0 bases, with 15 bases between. The germline CDR1 and CDR2 sequences are LNHDA and SQIVND (reference sequence). In DNA, the CDR3 is TGTGCCAGTAGTATCACCCGGGGAGGGGCTAGCAATCAGCCCCAGCATTTT. Translated: CASSITRGGASNQPQHF.

The rearrangement uses TRBV4-1 and TRBJ2-3; D is undetermined. The CDR3 runs to 11 residues. From germline, CDR1 is MGHRA and CDR2 YSYEKL. The V end lost 1 base, the J end lost 13 bases, and 9 bases lay between the germline ends. CDR3 DNA: TGCGCCAGCAGCCAAGGGACCACGAAGTATTTT. The encoded protein is CASSQGTTKYF.

This clone is a singleton in its sample. The chain employs TRBV5-1 and TRBJ2-3; D possibly matches TRBD1 or TRBD2 (5 bases each). Trimming removed 0 bases at V and 2 bases at J, with 7 bases between. Germline-derived CDR1 and CDR2 are SGHRS and YFSETQ. CDR3 length equals 14 residues. CDR3 in amino acids: CASSLGGITDTQYF. The CDR3 nucleotides are TGCGCCAGCAGCTTGGGGGGGATCACAGATACGCAGTATTTT.

V gene TRBV5-1 combines with J gene TRBJ1-1; no firm D call. The CDR3 contains 13 residues. The V end was cut by 3 bases, the J end by 1 base, with 7 bases between. Germline CDR1 is SGHRS and CDR2 is YFSETQ. This CDR3 is CASSSPENTEAFF. DNA for the CDR3: TGCGCCAGCAGCTCCCCAGAGAACACTGAAGCTTTCTTT.

The chain recombines TRBV9 with TRBJ2-3, with TRBD1 matching 7 bases. Losses at the gene ends were 4 bases for V and 3 bases for J; bases not matched to a gene: 8. The CDR3 is made up of 15 amino acids. Germline lookup yields CDR1 SGDLS and CDR2 YYNGEE. The CDR3 nucleotides are TGTGCCAGCAGCCCCCGACAGGGTAGTACAGATACGCAGTATTTT. Translation gives CASSPRQGSTDTQYF.

The CDR3 bases are TGTGCCAGCAGTTTACAGGACGTTCCAAGTCCCCAGCATTTT. Its translation is CASSLQDVPSPQHF. The J gene is TRBJ1-5, the V gene TRBV28; D is unresolved. Germline lookup yields CDR1 MDHEN and CDR2 SYDVKM. Trimming left V 2 bases short and J 10 bases short, with 15 bases between. This CDR3 has 14 amino acids.

This clone appeared a single time. V gene TRBV7-9 combines with J gene TRBJ2-7; 10 positions agree with TRBD2. V dropped 8 bases and J dropped 2; count of bases not matched to a gene: 9. CDR3 length equals 15 residues. From germline, CDR1 is SEHNR and CDR2 FQNEAQ (reference sequence). The CDR3 spells CASGAKREGAYEQYF. CDR3 nucleotides: TGTGCCAGCGGAGCTAAGCGGGAGGGTGCCTACGAGCAGTACTTC.

This clone was picked up one time. The chain links TRBV9 to TRBJ2-1; TRBD2 matches at 10 bases. The CDR3 has 15 residues. The germline gives CDR1 SGDLS, CDR2 YYNGEE. J was trimmed by 7 bases and V by 0 bases; bases with no gene match: 4. The CDR3 DNA follows: TGTGCCAGCAGCGTAGAGGCTAGCGGGAGAAATGAGCAGTTCTTC. This gives the protein CASSVEASGRNEQFF.

Only a few counts were recorded for this clone. This chain connects TRBV25-1 to TRBJ1-2, with 9 bases that match TRBD1. Germline V CDR1 and CDR2: MGHDK, SYGVNS. The CDR3 has 12 amino acids. Trimming took 9 bases from V and 8 from J; bases not matched to a gene: 7. The CDR3 nucleotides are TGTGCCAGTACCGGGACAGGGTGGGGCTACACCTTC. It translates to CASTGTGWGYTF.

The genes are TRBV3-1 (or the pseudogene TRBV3-2) and TRBJ2-1; 9 bases fit TRBD2. The CDR3 runs to 18 residues. V was clipped by 0 bases and J by 4 bases; unmatched bases: 10. Germline V gene data show CDR1 as LGHDT and CDR2 as YNNKEL (reference sequence). This CDR3 is CASSQDPTPSGTYNEQFF. The CDR3 nucleotides read TGTGCCAGCAGCCAAGATCCAACCCCTAGCGGGACTTACAATGAGCAGTTCTTC.

The rearrangement uses TRBV9 and TRBJ2-7, with D perhaps assigned TRBD1 or TRBD2 (5 bases each). The CDR3 is 13 amino acids. The germline CDR1 and CDR2 sequences are SGDLS and YYNGEE. V gave up 4 bases and J gave up 2 bases, with 10 bases separating them. The CDR3 is CASSSGPAYEQYF. In nucleotides, the CDR3 is TGTGCCAGCAGCTCGGGACCCGCCTACGAGCAGTACTTC.

CDR3 nucleotides: TGTGCCAGCAGCGACGGCCGGGACAGGAACGAGCAGTACTTC. Translating it yields CASSDGRDRNEQYF. This chain joins TRBV9 and TRBJ2-7; 8 nucleotides align to TRBD1. The J segment lost 5 bases and the V segment lost 3 bases, leaving 7 bases of the junction unmatched. Germline loops: CDR1 SGDLS, CDR2 YYNGEE. This CDR3 spans 14 amino acids.

This CDR3 is CATSDRRRDTQYF. The CDR3 bases are TGTGCCACCAGTGACCGCCGGAGGGATACGCAGTATTTT. J is TRBJ2-3 and V is TRBV24-1; tentatively, D is TRBD2 (5 bases). This CDR3 contains 13 residues. Trimming took off 4 bases at V and 6 bases at J, with 10 bases between the two ends. Germline values: CDR1 KGHDR, CDR2 SFDVKD.

The V and J genes are TRBV5-6 and TRBJ2-2, with D unresolved. The germline V and J ends were trimmed by 8 bases and 3 bases, with 14 bases remaining between them. The CDR3 sequence is 14 residues long. CDR1 and CDR2 from the germline V gene are SGHDT and YYEEEE. The CDR3 reads CASQDVGDTGELFF. The CDR3 nucleotides read TGTGCCAGTCAGGACGTTGGGGACACCGGGGAGCTGTTTTTT.

The gene calls are TRBV7-7 and TRBJ2-1, with 8 bases lining up with TRBD2. The CDR3 contains 15 residues. V lost 5 bases, J lost 0 bases, and 3 bases stayed unmatched. Germline CDR1 reads SSHAT; CDR2 reads FNYEAQ (reference sequence). In nucleotides, the CDR3 is TGTGCCAGCAGCGCGGGACTAGTCTCCTACAATGAGCAGTTCTTC. Residues: CASSAGLVSYNEQFF.

This clone was seen only a few times. V usage is TRBV28 and J usage is TRBJ1-5; D is possibly TRBD1 (5 bases). Trimming pared 6 bases from V and 7 bases from J, leaving 13 bases between. CDR3 length: 13 amino acids. CDR1 and CDR2 (germline): MDHEN, SYDVKM. CDR3 in amino acids: CASSLGHSQPQHF. As DNA, the CDR3 is TGTGCCAGCAGCCTAGGACACTCCCAGCCCCAGCATTTT.

This clone appeared a few times. The CDR3 loop is CASSLAGVWETQYF. Here the CDR3 DNA reads TGTGCCAGCAGCCTAGCGGGAGTGTGGGAGACCCAGTACTTC. The chain links TRBV14 to TRBJ2-5; 9 positions agree with TRBD2. There are 14 residues in the CDR3. The ends lost 4 bases at V and 5 bases at J; junction bases unmatched: 5. Per the germline V gene, CDR1 is SGHDN and CDR2 is FVKESK.

The J gene is TRBJ2-5, the V gene TRBV28, with TRBD1 matching 7 bases. From germline, CDR1 is MDHEN and CDR2 SYDVKM. The V segment lost 6 bases and the J segment 4 bases; nucleotides outside the gene matches: 8. The CDR3 has 14 amino acids. This CDR3 reads CASRYDRVGETQYF. The CDR3 nucleotides read TGTGCCAGCAGATATGACAGGGTTGGAGAGACCCAGTACTTC.

This clone was recorded once. V is TRBV21-1 and J is TRBJ2-7; the tabulated D call, TRBD1, remains unverified against the DNA. TRBV21-1 is marked as a pseudogene. The CDR3 covers 14 residues. The CDR3 DNA reads TGTGCCAGCAGGAAAGCCGTGGGCTCGTACGAGCAGTACTTC. Translated: CASRKAVGSYEQYF.